Presented here are 2 T cell receptor beta chains from one specimen sequenced in a study of identical twins (dated by TCRdb to the mid-2010s). The method behind the library was 5' RACE. Sequencing was carried out with an Illumina HiSeq 2000. Starting from the raw public reads, TCRdb applied fastp trimming at Q25, assembled clones with MiXCR and retained in-frame beta chains. Rows with a matching CDR3 protein are joined into one entry that keeps the most common DNA and genes. The sample table shows under 900,000 distinct CDR3 sequences, and more than 9% are seen once. Together, the top ten hold 1.5% to 2% of the sample. The same data also contributed to another study, on yellow fever vaccine responses in identical twins.

Sequencing was carried out using PBMCs. All receptors derive from a woman younger than 35 in good health.

The rearrangement joins TRBV5-1 to TRBJ1-6, with 7 nucleotides matching TRBD1. Germline V lookup: CDR1 SGHRS, CDR2 YFSETQ. Trimming cost V 2 bases and J 10 bases; bases outside gene matches: 21. The CDR3 runs to 19 residues. CDR3 loop: CASSLTQSPITGVGSPLHF. For the CDR3, the DNA is TGCGCCAGCAGCTTAACCCAAAGCCCAATCACAGGGGTCGGGTCACCCCTCCACTTT.

V is TRBV20-1 and J is TRBJ2-1; TRBD2 is a possible D gene (7 bases). This CDR3 has 15 residues. V lost 5 bases and J 10 bases, leaving 24 bases between the germline ends. Germline-derived CDR1 and CDR2 are DFQATT and SNEGSKA (reference sequence). The chain's CDR3 is CSAGGALAAKREQFF. In DNA, the CDR3 is TGCAGTGCTGGGGGGGCGTTGGCAGCAAAACGCGAGCAGTTCTTC.